This T cell receptor (beta chain) came from a study of blood T cells in healthy people across ages. This clonotype has only one observation. CDR1 and CDR2 (germline): ENHRY, SYGVKD. Trimming removed 6 bases from V and 1 base from J, with 12 bases in between. The CDR3 sequence is 14 residues long. A second PCR of 7 to 11 cycles used a sample-barcoded 5' primer and a J-beta primer mix. Each cDNA molecule was tagged by a template-switch adaptor that had 12 random nucleotides. Each CDR3 protein gets one entry after TCRdb re-called the 5' RACE reads with MiXCR. The table lists 1.8 million or so distinct CDR3 sequences, 35% to 50% of them singletons.

The receptor was isolated from a human donor in good health. The chain couples TRBV10-3 to TRBJ1-1; D is uncertain. Source material: blood. The CDR3 DNA sequence: TGTGCCATCAGGTCGGAGGCATCGAACACTGAAGCTTTCTTT. Amino acid sequence: CAIRSEASNTEAFF.